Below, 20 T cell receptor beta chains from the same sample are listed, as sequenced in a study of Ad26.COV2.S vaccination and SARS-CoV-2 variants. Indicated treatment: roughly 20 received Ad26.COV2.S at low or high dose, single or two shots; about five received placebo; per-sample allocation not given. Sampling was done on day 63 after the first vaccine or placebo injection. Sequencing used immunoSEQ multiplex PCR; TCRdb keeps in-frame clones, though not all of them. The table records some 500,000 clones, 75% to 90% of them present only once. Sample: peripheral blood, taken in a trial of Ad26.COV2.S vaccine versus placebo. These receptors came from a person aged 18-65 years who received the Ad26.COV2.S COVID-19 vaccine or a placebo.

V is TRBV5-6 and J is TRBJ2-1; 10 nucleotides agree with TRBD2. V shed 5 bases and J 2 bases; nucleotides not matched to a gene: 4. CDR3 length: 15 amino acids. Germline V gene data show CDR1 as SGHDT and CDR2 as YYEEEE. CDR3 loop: CASRPSGGAYNEQFF. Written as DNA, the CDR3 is TGTGCCAGCAGACCTAGCGGGGGAGCCTACAATGAGCAGTTCTTC.

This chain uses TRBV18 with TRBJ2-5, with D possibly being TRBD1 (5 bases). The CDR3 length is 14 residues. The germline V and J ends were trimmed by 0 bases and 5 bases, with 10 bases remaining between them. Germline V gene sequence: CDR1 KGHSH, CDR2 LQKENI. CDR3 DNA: TGTGCCAGCTCACCACCGACCAGGGTTGAGACCCAGTACTTC. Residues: CASSPPTRVETQYF. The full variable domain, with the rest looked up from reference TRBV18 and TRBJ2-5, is NAGVMQNPRHLVRRRGQEARLRCSPMKGHSHVYWYRQLPEEGLKFMVYLQKENIIDESGMPKERFSAEFPKEGPSILRIQQVVRGDSAAYFCASSPPTRVETQYFGPGTRLLVL.

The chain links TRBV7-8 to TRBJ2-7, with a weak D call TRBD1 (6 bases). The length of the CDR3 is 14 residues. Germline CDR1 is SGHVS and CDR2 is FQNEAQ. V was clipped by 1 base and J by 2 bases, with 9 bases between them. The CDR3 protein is CASSLGRGAYEQYF. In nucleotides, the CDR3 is TGTGCCAGCAGCTTAGGCAGGGGCGCCTACGAGCAGTACTTC.

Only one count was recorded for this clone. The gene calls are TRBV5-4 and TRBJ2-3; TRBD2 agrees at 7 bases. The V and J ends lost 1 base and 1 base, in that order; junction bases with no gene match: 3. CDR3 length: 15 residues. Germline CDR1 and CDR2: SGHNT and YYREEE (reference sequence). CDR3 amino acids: CASSLRLAGTDTQYF. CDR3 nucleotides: TGTGCCAGCAGCTTGAGGCTAGCGGGCACAGATACGCAGTATTTT. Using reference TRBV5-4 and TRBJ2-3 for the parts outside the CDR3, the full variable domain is ETGVTQSPTHLIKTRGQQVTLRCSSQSGHNTVSWYQQALGQGPQFIFQYYREEENGRGNFPPRFSGLQFPNYSSELNVNALELDDSALYLCASSLRLAGTDTQYFGPGTRLTVL.

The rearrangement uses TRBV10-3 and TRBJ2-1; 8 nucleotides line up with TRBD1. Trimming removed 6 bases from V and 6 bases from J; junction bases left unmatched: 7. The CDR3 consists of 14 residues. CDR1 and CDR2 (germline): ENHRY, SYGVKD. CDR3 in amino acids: CAISGQGPPNEQFF. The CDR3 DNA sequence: TGTGCCATCAGCGGACAGGGACCCCCCAATGAGCAGTTCTTC.

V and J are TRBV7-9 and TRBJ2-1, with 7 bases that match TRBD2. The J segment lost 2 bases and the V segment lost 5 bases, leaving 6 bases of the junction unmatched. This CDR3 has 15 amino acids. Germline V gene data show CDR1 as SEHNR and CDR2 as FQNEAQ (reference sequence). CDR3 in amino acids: CASSTLAATYNEQFF. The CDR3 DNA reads TGTGCCAGCAGCACCCTAGCGGCCACCTACAATGAGCAGTTCTTC.

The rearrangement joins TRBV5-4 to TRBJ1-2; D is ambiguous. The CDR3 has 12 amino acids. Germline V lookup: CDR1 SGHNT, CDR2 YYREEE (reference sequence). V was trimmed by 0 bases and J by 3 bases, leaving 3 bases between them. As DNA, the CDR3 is TGTGCCAGCAGCTTGGAGGACTATGGCTACACCTTC. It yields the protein CASSLEDYGYTF.

CDR3: CASSQPGYEQYF. As DNA, the CDR3 is TGTGCCAGCAGCCAACCGGGCTACGAGCAGTACTTC. The V and J genes are TRBV3-1 (or the pseudogene TRBV3-2) and TRBJ2-7; D not resolved. V lost 2 bases and J 3 bases, leaving 5 bases between the germline ends. CDR3 length equals 12 residues. The germline V gene has CDR1 LGHDT and CDR2 YNNKEL (reference sequence).

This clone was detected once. DNA for the CDR3: TGTGCCAGCAGTCGACAGGGACCCTTCCTGGAGCCCCAGCATTTT. Amino acid sequence: CASSRQGPFLEPQHF. V usage is TRBV6-2 or TRBV6-3 and J usage is TRBJ1-5, with 7 nucleotides matching TRBD1. The V gene end was trimmed by 5 bases and the J gene end by 8 bases; junction bases not matched to a gene: 12. This CDR3 comprises 15 residues. Per germline, CDR1 MNHEY and CDR2 SVGEGT.

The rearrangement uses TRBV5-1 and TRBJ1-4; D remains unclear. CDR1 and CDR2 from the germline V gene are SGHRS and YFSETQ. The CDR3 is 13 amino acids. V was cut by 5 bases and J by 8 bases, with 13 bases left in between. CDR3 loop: CASSRVAKEKLFF. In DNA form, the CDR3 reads TGCGCCAGCAGTCGCGTGGCCAAAGAAAAACTGTTTTTT. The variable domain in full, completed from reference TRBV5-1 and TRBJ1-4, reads KAGVTQTPRYLIKTRGQQVTLSCSPISGHRSVSWYQQTPGQGLQFLFEYFSETQRNKGNFPGRFSGRQFSNSRSEMNVSTLELGDSALYLCASSRVAKEKLFFGSGTQLSVL.

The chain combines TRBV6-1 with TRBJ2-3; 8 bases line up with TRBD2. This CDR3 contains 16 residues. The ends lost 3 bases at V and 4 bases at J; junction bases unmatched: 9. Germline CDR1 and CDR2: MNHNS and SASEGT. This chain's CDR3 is CASSEGGIAGSDTQYF. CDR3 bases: TGTGCCAGCAGTGAGGGTGGGATAGCGGGGTCAGATACGCAGTATTTT.

The CDR3 DNA reads TGTGCCAGTAGTATAGACTCGATGACTAGCGGGGATCTTCAAGAGACCCAGTACTTC. It yields the protein CASSIDSMTSGDLQETQYF. V and J are TRBV19 and TRBJ2-5; 11 bases are a match to TRBD2. Looked up from germline, CDR1 is LNHDA and CDR2 is SQIVND (reference sequence). V shed 0 bases and J 2 bases; nucleotides not matched to a gene: 11. The length of the CDR3 is 19 residues.

The CDR3 DNA is TGTGCCAGTAGTAGACAGGGATCGGGTGGCTACACCTTC. Translating it yields CASSRQGSGGYTF. The chain has TRBV19 and TRBJ1-2, with 7 bases fitting TRBD1. From germline, CDR1 is LNHDA and CDR2 SQIVND (reference sequence). The junction had 6 bases not matched to a gene; V was cut back by 4 bases and J by 7 bases. This CDR3 is 13 amino acids long.

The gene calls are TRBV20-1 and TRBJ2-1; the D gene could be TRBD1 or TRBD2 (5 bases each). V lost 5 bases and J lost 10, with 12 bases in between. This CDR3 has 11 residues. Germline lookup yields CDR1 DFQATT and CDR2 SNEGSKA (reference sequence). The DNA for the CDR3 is TGCAGTGCTGGGGCGGGTAGCGAGCAGTTCTTC. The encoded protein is CSAGAGSEQFF.

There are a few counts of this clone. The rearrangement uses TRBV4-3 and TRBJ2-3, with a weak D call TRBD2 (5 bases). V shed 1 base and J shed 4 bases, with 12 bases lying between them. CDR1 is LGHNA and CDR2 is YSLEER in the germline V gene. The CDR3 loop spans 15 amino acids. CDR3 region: CASSQGEGSADTQYF. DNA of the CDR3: TGCGCCAGCAGCCAAGGAGAGGGTTCGGCAGATACGCAGTATTTT.

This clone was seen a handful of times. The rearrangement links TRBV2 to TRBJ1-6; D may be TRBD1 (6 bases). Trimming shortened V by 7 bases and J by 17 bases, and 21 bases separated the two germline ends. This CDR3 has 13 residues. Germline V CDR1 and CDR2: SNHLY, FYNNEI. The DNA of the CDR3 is TGTGCCAGCACCCGGGACATTATCGTTTCCTTCCACTTT. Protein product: CASTRDIIVSFHF.

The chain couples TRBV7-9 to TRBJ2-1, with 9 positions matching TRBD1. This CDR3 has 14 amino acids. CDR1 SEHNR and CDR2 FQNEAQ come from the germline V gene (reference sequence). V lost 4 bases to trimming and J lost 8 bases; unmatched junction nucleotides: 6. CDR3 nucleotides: TGTGCCAGCAGCTCGGGACAGGGAGCCGATGAGCAGTTCTTC. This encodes CASSSGQGADEQFF.

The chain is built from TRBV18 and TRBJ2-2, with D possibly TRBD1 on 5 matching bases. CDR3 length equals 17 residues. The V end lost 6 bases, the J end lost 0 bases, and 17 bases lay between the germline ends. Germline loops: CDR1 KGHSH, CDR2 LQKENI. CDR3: CASSALTGVPNTGELFF. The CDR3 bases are TGTGCCAGCTCGGCATTAACAGGAGTCCCGAACACCGGGGAGCTGTTTTTT.

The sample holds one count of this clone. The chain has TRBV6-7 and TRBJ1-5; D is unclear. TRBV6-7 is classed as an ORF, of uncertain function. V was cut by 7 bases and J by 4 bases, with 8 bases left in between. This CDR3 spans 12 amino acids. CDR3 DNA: TGTGCCAGCAATAAGGATAATCAGCCCCAGCATTTT. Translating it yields CASNKDNQPQHF.

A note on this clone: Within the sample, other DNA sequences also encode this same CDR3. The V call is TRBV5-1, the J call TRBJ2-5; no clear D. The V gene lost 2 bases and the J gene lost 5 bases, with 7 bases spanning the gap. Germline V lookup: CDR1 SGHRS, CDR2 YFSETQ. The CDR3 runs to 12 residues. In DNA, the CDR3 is TGCGCCAGCAGCTTTCAAGGGGAGACCCAGTACTTC. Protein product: CASSFQGETQYF.